A single sample is the source of the 8 T cell receptor beta chains below, sequenced in a study of blood T cell repertoires in COVID-19. Here immunoSEQ multiplex PCR was the method, and the copy in TCRdb shows in-frame clones only, minus some. The repertoire has about 360,000 clones, around nine tenths of them found once; the top ten carry approximately 2.9%. The sequenced material came from peripheral blood. These receptors originate from a human donor in a cohort sampled during active COVID-19.

On this clone itself: At the DNA level, this CDR3 is encoded by other sequences in the same sample as well. The chain recombines TRBV2 with TRBJ2-7, with D maybe TRBD2 (6 bases). The CDR3 contains 12 residues. The V end was cut by 4 bases, the J end by 4 bases, with 8 bases between. The germline V gene encodes CDR1 SNHLY and CDR2 FYNNEI. The CDR3 spells CASSVEGYEQYF. The CDR3 DNA reads as TGTGCCAGCAGTGTGGAGGGATACGAGCAGTACTTC.

The gene calls are TRBV10-3 and TRBJ1-1, with D tentatively TRBD1 (6 bases). V lost 7 bases, J lost 3 bases, and 18 bases lay in between. Germline CDR1 reads ENHRY; CDR2 reads SYGVKD. The CDR3 consists of 15 residues. The DNA of the CDR3 is TGTGCCATCACGGAATCCAGGGGAGAGGACACTGAAGCTTTCTTT. This translates into CAITESRGEDTEAFF.

The chain is built from TRBV18 and TRBJ2-1; TRBD1 agrees at 7 bases. The germline gives CDR1 KGHSH, CDR2 LQKENI. The CDR3 contains 13 residues. J was trimmed by 6 bases and V by 4 bases; bases with no gene match: 3. In DNA form, the CDR3 reads TGTGCCAGCTCACGCGACAGGGCCAATGAGCAGTTCTTC. It is translated as CASSRDRANEQFF.

This clone appeared once. This rearrangement joins TRBV28 to TRBJ1-1, with 8 bases matching TRBD1. The CDR3 extends over 15 amino acids. The V segment lost 0 bases and the J segment 3 bases; nucleotides outside the gene matches: 3. Germline CDR1 reads MDHEN; CDR2 reads SYDVKM. CDR3 sequence (DNA): TGTGCCAGCAGTTTATGGATACAGGGGGACACTGAAGCTTTCTTT. The encoded protein is CASSLWIQGDTEAFF.

V gene TRBV6-5 combines with J gene TRBJ1-1, with D perhaps TRBD1 (5 bases). Trimming left V 7 bases short and J 1 base short, with 16 bases between. Germline CDR1 MNHEY, CDR2 SVGAGI. The CDR3 extends over 15 amino acids. Here the CDR3 reads CASTPGRTGNTEAFF. DNA for the CDR3: TGTGCCAGCACCCCCGGTCGAACAGGGAACACTGAAGCTTTCTTT.

The chain combines TRBV5-1 with TRBJ2-1, with 7 positions matching TRBD1. This CDR3 has 16 amino acids. J lost 6 bases, V lost 1 base, and 10 bases had no gene match. CDR1 and CDR2 (germline): SGHRS, YFSETQ. Written as DNA, the CDR3 is TGCGCCAGCAGCTTGACACCGGGACAGAAAACCAATGAGCAGTTCTTC. As protein: CASSLTPGQKTNEQFF.

The rearrangement links TRBV5-6 to TRBJ2-7, with TRBD2 identical over 8 bases. V lost 1 base and J lost 2; bases outside the gene matches: 2. This CDR3 is built from 14 residues. Germline V CDR1 and CDR2: SGHDT, YYEEEE. CDR3 DNA sequence: TGTGCCAGCAGCTTGCGGGAGGGCCCCTACGAGCAGTACTTC. Encoded protein: CASSLREGPYEQYF.

A few counts support this clone. For the CDR3, the DNA is TGCGCCAGCAGTGACCCGACTAGCGCGGATACGCAGTATTTT. Protein: CASSDPTSADTQYF. The genes are TRBV10-1 and TRBJ2-3; 8 bases agree with TRBD2. Per germline, CDR1 WNHNN and CDR2 SYGVQD (reference sequence). V trimming: 3 bases; J trimming: 6 bases; junction bases outside the gene matches: 5. The CDR3 totals 14 residues.